This T cell receptor (beta chain) was identified during a study of low-dose radiotherapy and immunotherapy resistance in tumors. On the study more broadly: On an every-two-weeks schedule, patients received intravenous nivolumab 240 mg, along with ipilimumab 1 mg/kg every six weeks. At a dose of 200 mg/m2, intravenous cyclophosphamide was given every two weeks, one day before radiation and immunotherapy.

The CDR3 runs to 17 residues. V shed 4 bases and J 5 bases; nucleotides not matched to a gene: 9. Looked up from germline, CDR1 is LGHNA and CDR2 is YSLEER. TRAV- and TRBV-specific primers primed first-strand cDNA, covering alpha and beta chains. With a V-primer adapter and a constant-region primer, TCRs were amplified for about 20 PCR cycles. With in vitro transcription, the isolated mRNA was amplified. TCRdb analysed the reads with MiXCR anew, one entry per CDR3 protein. Of more than 10,000 distinct CDR3 sequences in the sample, less than 65% are singletons; the top ten hold 7.7%. The V call is TRBV4-3, the J call TRBJ1-5; 12 nucleotides align to TRBD1. This TCR came from a human donor with advanced metastatic prostate, ovarian, gallbladder or colorectal cancer (not recorded which). This table probably holds off-target reads from a library built for another chain. CDR3 sequence (DNA): TGCGCCAGCAGCCGAACCATCGGGACAGGGGGCGATCAGCCCCAGCATTTT. Translation gives CASSRTIGTGGDQPQHF.